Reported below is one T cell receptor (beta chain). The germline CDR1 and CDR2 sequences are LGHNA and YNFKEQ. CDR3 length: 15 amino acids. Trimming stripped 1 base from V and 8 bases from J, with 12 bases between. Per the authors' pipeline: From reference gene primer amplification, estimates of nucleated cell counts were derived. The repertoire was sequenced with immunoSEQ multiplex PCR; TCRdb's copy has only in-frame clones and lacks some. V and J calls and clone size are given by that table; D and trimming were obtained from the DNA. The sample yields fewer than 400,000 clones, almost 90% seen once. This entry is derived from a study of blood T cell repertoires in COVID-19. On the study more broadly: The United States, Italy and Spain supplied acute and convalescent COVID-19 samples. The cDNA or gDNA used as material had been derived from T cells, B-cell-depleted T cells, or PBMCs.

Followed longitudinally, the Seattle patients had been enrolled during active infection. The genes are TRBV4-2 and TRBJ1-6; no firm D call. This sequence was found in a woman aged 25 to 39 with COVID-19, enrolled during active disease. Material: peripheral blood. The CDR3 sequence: CASSQVETGDSPLHF. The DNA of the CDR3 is TGTGCCAGCAGCCAAGTCGAGACCGGGGATTCACCCCTCCACTTT.